This TCR beta chain is from a study of vaccination effects on CD4 cells after COVID-19. Comment on this clone: Its matching antigen is unknown.

Notes on the study in general: Of the vaccine-induced clones from healthy vaccinees, merely 1 of 255 recognized common cold coronaviruses as well.

Antigen-specific CD4+ T cells were first expanded with viral peptide pools by the ViraFEST assay and only then sequenced. The culture ran for around nine days, and then CD4+ T cells were isolated. Vaccine administered to participants consisted of two doses of either BNT162b2 or mRNA-1273. Recipients of the vaccine had no prior SARS-CoV-2 infection and negative nucleocapsid antibodies. CDR3 length: 16 residues. The J segment lost 2 bases and the V segment lost 5 bases, leaving 9 bases of the junction unmatched. The germline gives CDR1 SEHNR, CDR2 FQNEAQ (reference sequence). Generated by immunoSEQ multiplex PCR, the TCRdb table keeps only in-frame clones and is missing some. The table lists 25,000 to 35,000 clones, roughly 74% of them singletons.

The sequence was obtained from a human donor who received a COVID-19 vaccine. The sequenced sample was CD4+ T cells from PBMCs cultured with HCoV-OC43 spike peptides, obtained after COVID-19 vaccination. Subset noted: HCoV-OC43 spike overlapping peptide pool stimulation. The chain joins TRBV7-9 to TRBJ1-5; 7 nucleotides agree with TRBD1. CDR3 coding DNA: TGTGCCAGCAGCGTAACAGGGGTTAACGGCAATCAGCCCCAGCATTTT. This sequence encodes CASSVTGVNGNQPQHF.